These 14 T cell receptor beta chains originate from one sample sequenced in a study of cytomegalovirus exposure and HLA in healthy donors (TCRdb year 2017). Libraries came from the immunoSEQ multiplex PCR assay. Not all clones reach the TCRdb copy of this immuneACCESS table, which keeps in-frame sequences only. Checked studies attribute under half of the gap to unresolved V genes and leave the rest unexplained. The sample records 150,000 or so clones, 85% to 90% of which are singletons. In total, the top ten clones hold approximately 1.5% of the sample. The specimen was PBMCs. These receptors came from a woman younger than 45 in good health and CMV-seronegative.

The chain has TRBV18 and TRBJ2-1, with 11 bases matching TRBD1. Germline CDR1 is KGHSH and CDR2 is LQKENI. J was trimmed by 7 bases and V by 6 bases; bases with no gene match: 8. The CDR3 extends over 15 amino acids. CDR3: CASSQGTGGENEQFF. The CDR3 nucleotides are TGTGCCAGCTCCCAAGGGACAGGGGGTGAAAATGAGCAGTTCTTC.

V usage is TRBV28 and J usage is TRBJ2-5, with D possibly being TRBD1 (5 bases). The CDR3 is 12 amino acids. Trimming took off 6 bases at V and 2 bases at J, with 7 bases between the two ends. CDR1 is MDHEN and CDR2 is SYDVKM in the germline V gene. CDR3 DNA sequence: TGTGCCAGCAGCGACAGACAAGAGACCCAGTACTTC. Translation: CASSDRQETQYF.

The V and J genes are TRBV9 and TRBJ1-3; no firm D call. Trimming removed 0 bases at V and 3 bases at J, with 10 bases between. This CDR3 has 15 residues. The V gene's germline CDR1 is SGDLS and CDR2 YYNGEE. Here the CDR3 DNA reads TGTGCCAGCAGCGTAGAGGAGGGAAGTGGAAACACCATATATTTT. Translation gives CASSVEEGSGNTIYF.

CDR3 in amino acids: CASSWEVRDYGYTF. The DNA for the CDR3 is TGCGCCAGCAGCTGGGAGGTGCGGGACTATGGCTACACCTTC. The chain recombines TRBV5-1 with TRBJ1-2; D not resolved. Looked up from germline, CDR1 is SGHRS and CDR2 is YFSETQ. Between the trimmed V and J ends, which lost 3 bases and 3 bases, there was a span of 12 bases. This CDR3 has 14 amino acids.

The chain has TRBV7-7 and TRBJ2-5, with a tentative D call TRBD1 (5 bases). The CDR3 runs 13 residues. CDR1 is SSHAT, CDR2 FNYEAQ, per germline (reference sequence). Trimming removed 5 bases from V and 5 bases from J, with 12 bases in between. In DNA form, the CDR3 reads TGTGCCAGCAGCGGGCAGGGTGGCGAGACCCAGTACTTC. Translating it yields CASSGQGGETQYF.

The table lists this clone with a few counts. The CDR3 protein is CASSHRANRDSPLHF. DNA for the CDR3: TGTGCCAGCAGCCACCGAGCTAACAGGGATTCACCCCTCCACTTT. J is TRBJ1-6 and V is TRBV5-6, with D possibly matching TRBD1 (6 bases). Germline loops: CDR1 SGHDT, CDR2 YYEEEE. This CDR3 has 15 amino acids. Trimming left V 4 bases short and J 8 bases short, with 16 bases between.

This chain connects TRBV19 to TRBJ2-3; 8 bases agree with TRBD2. CDR3 size: 17 residues. Germline CDR1 is LNHDA and CDR2 is SQIVND (reference sequence). Trimming took 3 bases from V and 0 from J; bases not matched to a gene: 8. Here the CDR3 DNA reads TGTGCCAGTAGTATCAATCGTAGCGGGGCTAGCACAGATACGCAGTATTTT. The encoded protein is CASSINRSGASTDTQYF. The whole variable domain, remainder taken from reference TRBV19 and TRBJ2-3, is DGGITQSPKYLFRKEGQNVTLSCEQNLNHDAMYWYRQDPGQGLRLIYYSQIVNDFQKGDIAEGYSVSREKKESFPLTVTSAQKNPTAFYLCASSINRSGASTDTQYFGPGTRLTVL.

The chain combines TRBV20-1 with TRBJ1-2; D is possibly TRBD1 (6 bases). This CDR3 comprises 10 residues. Deletions cut 4 bases from V and 12 bases from J, with 12 bases between. Per the germline V gene, CDR1 is DFQATT and CDR2 is SNEGSKA (reference sequence). The chain's CDR3 is CSAISGVNTF. The DNA for the CDR3 is TGCAGTGCTATATCAGGGGTAAACACCTTC.

The V and J genes are TRBV4-2 and TRBJ2-5, with 7 bases identical to TRBD2. The CDR3 runs 15 residues. In germline, CDR1 is LGHNA, CDR2 YNFKEQ. Trimming at V came to 4 bases and at J to 2 bases, leaving 7 bases not matched to a gene. CDR3 loop: CASSREASGQETQYF. CDR3 coding DNA: TGTGCCAGCAGCCGGGAGGCTAGCGGACAAGAGACCCAGTACTTC.

The CDR3 region has the DNA TGTGCCAGCAGTTACTTTCGGTCCGAGCAGTACTTC. Translating it yields CASSYFRSEQYF. The rearrangement links TRBV6-5 to TRBJ2-7; no clear D. CDR1 is MNHEY and CDR2 is SVGAGI in the germline V gene. This CDR3 is 12 amino acids long. Trimming removed 1 base at V and 6 bases at J, with 7 bases between.

The chain joins TRBV30 to TRBJ2-7; 7 bases are a match to TRBD2. The CDR3 is 11 residues long. The V segment lost 4 bases and the J segment 6 bases; nucleotides outside the gene matches: 3. In germline, CDR1 is GTSNPN, CDR2 SVGIG (reference sequence). This chain's CDR3 is CAWNTGGEQYF. CDR3 in DNA: TGTGCCTGGAATACGGGGGGCGAGCAGTACTTC.

The chain is built from TRBV5-1 and TRBJ2-7; 10 bases line up with TRBD1. Trimming cost V 8 bases and J 3 bases; bases outside gene matches: 20. The CDR3 spans 18 residues. The germline V gene has CDR1 SGHRS and CDR2 YFSETQ. This chain's CDR3 is CASSHGTGVPRTHYEQYF. DNA for the CDR3: TGCGCCAGTTCCCATGGGACAGGGGTCCCTAGGACCCACTACGAGCAGTACTTC.

The chain links TRBV6-1 to TRBJ2-2; 8 bases match TRBD2. The germline CDR1 and CDR2 sequences are MNHNS and SASEGT. V lost 6 bases, J lost 5 bases, and 8 bases stayed unmatched. The CDR3 length is 15 residues. The CDR3 is CASRSRGGRTGELFF. The CDR3 region has the DNA TGTGCCAGCAGATCCCGGGGGGGTCGGACCGGGGAGCTGTTTTTT.

V usage is TRBV6-4 and J usage is TRBJ2-3; 7 bases fit TRBD2. CDR3 length equals 14 residues. Trimming cost V 3 bases and J 1 base; bases outside gene matches: 1. In germline, CDR1 is MRHNA, CDR2 SNTAGT. The CDR3 region is CASSERGGTDTQYF. DNA for the CDR3: TGTGCCAGCAGTGAACGGGGGGGCACAGATACGCAGTATTTT.